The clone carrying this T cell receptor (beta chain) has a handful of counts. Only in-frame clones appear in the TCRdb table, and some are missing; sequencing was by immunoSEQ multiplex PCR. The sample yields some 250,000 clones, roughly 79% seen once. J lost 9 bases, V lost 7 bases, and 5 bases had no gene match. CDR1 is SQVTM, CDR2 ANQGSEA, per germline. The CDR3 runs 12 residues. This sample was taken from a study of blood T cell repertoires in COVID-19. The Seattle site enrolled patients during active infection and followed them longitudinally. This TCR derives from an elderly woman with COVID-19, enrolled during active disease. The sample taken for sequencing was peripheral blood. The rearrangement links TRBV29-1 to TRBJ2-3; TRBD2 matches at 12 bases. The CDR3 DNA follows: TGCAGCGCCCAGACTAGCGGGGGCACGCAGTATTTT. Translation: CSAQTSGGTQYF.